What follows is one T cell receptor (beta chain) and its context. Its antigen remains unidentified. Primers for the PCR totalled 60 Vbeta and 13 Jbeta. Method: immunoSEQ multiplex PCR; TCRdb's copy keeps in-frame clones and lacks some. The sample shows about 190,000 clones, around three quarters of them seen only once. Unrecorded immune exposures were likely, despite nominal health at sampling. This entry comes from a study of cytomegalovirus exposure and HLA in healthy donors. Study-wide results and caveats: Usually a TCR sequence was rare, but some public TCRs were found in many donors. In a later analysis, TCR beta V- and J-gene trimming showed a link to a missense DCLRE1C variant. After further analysis at a later stage, 16,951 TCR beta sequences were associated with HLA alleles at 0.05 false discovery rate.

CDR1 and CDR2 from the germline V gene are ENHRY and SYGVKD. CDR3 length: 16 amino acids. The ends lost 6 bases at V and 4 bases at J; junction bases unmatched: 12. Sequenced sample: PBMCs. This clonotype was sampled from a woman aged 18-29 years in good health and CMV-seronegative. The rearrangement uses TRBV10-3 and TRBJ2-7; TRBD1 agrees at 10 bases. CDR3 loop: CAISESTGGLVYEQYF. The CDR3 DNA follows: TGTGCCATCAGCGAATCGACAGGGGGCTTGGTGTACGAGCAGTACTTC.